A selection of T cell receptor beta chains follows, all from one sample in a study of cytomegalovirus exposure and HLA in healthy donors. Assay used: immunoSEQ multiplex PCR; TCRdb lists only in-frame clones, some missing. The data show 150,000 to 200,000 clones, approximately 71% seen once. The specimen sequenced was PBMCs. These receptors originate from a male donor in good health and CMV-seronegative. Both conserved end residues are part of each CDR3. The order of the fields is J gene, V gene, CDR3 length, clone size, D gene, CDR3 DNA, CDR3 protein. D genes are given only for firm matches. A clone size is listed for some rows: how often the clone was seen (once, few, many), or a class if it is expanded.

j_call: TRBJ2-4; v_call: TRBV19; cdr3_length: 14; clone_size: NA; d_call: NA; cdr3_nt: TGTGCCAGTAGTGCCGGGGATAACGCAAACATTCAGTACTTC; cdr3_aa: CASSAGDNANIQYF
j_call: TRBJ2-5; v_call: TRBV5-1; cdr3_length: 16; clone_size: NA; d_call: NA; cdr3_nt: TGCGCCAGCAGCTCCGCCAAATTGACAGGACAAGAGACCCAGTACTTC; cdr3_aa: CASSSAKLTGQETQYF
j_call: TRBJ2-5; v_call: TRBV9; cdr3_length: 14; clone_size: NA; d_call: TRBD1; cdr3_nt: TGTGCCAGCAGCGTTGAAGGACAGGAAGAGACCCAGTACTTC; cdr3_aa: CASSVEGQEETQYF
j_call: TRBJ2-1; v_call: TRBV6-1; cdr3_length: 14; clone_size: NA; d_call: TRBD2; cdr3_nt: TGTGCCAGCAGTGGACTAGCGGGGTACAATGAGCAGTTCTTC; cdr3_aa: CASSGLAGYNEQFF
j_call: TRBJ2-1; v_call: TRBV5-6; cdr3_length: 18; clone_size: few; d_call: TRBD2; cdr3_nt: TGTGCCAGCAGCTTGGTCTGGAGCGGGAGGGCCCTCGTAAATGAGCAGTTCTTC; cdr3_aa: CASSLVWSGRALVNEQFF
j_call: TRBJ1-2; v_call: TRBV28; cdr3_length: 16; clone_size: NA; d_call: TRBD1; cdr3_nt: TGTGCCAGCAGTTTAGCGCCAGACAGGGGTAGGATTGGCTACACCTTC; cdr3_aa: CASSLAPDRGRIGYTF
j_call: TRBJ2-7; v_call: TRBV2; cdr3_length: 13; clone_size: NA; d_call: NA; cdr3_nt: TGTGCCAGCAGTGAGGAGGGCGGATACGAGCAGTACTTC; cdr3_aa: CASSEEGGYEQYF
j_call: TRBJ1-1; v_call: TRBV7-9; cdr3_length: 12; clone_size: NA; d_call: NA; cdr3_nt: TGTGCCAGCAGGACAGAAAACACTGAAGCTTTCTTT; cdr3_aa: CASRTENTEAFF
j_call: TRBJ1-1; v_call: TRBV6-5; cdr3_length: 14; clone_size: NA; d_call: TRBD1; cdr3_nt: TGTGCCAGCAGTTACAGGACAGGGGGACTTGAAGCTTTCTTT; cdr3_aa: CASSYRTGGLEAFF
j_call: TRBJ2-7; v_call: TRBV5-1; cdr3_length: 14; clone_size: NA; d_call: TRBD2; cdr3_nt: TGCGCCAGCAGCGCTAGCGGGCCTTCCTACGAGCAGTACTTC; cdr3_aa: CASSASGPSYEQYF
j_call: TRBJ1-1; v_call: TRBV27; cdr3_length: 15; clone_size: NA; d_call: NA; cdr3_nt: TGTGCCAGCAGTCGCAGACCCGACAGCAACACTGAAGCTTTCTTT; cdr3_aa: CASSRRPDSNTEAFF
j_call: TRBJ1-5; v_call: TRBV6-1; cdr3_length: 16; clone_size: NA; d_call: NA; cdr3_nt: TGTGCCAGCAGTGAAAGGGGGGGGACTTATCGTCAGCCCCAGCATTTT; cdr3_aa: CASSERGGTYRQPQHF
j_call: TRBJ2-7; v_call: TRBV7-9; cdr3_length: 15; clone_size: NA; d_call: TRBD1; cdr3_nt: TGTGCCAGCAGCGTCGCCCAGACAGGGGTCTACGAGCAGTACTTC; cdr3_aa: CASSVAQTGVYEQYF
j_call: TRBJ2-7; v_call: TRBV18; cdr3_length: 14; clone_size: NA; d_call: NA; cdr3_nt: TGTGCCAGCTCCTTCGACAGTTCCTCCTACGAGCAGTACTTC; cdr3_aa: CASSFDSSSYEQYF
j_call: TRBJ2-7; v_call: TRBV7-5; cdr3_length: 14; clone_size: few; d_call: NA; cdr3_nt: TGTGCCAGAAGGACTCCGGGGGGTTTCGACGAGCAGTACTTC; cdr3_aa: CARRTPGGFDEQYF
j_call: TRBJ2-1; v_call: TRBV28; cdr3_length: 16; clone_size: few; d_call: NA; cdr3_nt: TGTGCCAGCAGTTTGGGCCCAGCACCCTCCTACAATGAGCAGTTCTTC; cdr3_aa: CASSLGPAPSYNEQFF
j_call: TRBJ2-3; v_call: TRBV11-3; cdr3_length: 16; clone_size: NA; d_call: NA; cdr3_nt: TGTGCCAGCAGCTTAGAGGTCAGGGGTGTCCCAGATACGCAGTATTTT; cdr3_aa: CASSLEVRGVPDTQYF
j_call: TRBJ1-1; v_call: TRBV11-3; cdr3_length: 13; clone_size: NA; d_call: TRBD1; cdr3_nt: TGTGCCAGCAGCTTTGGACAGGACACTGAAGCTTTCTTT; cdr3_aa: CASSFGQDTEAFF
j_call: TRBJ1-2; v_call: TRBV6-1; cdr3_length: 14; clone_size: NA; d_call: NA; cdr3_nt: TGTGCCAGCAGCCAACCGGGACTCAACTATGGCTACACCTTC; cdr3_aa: CASSQPGLNYGYTF
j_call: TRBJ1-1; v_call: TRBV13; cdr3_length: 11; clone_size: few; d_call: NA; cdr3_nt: TGTGCCAGCAGCCAGTACACTGAAGCTTTCTTT; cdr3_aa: CASSQYTEAFF
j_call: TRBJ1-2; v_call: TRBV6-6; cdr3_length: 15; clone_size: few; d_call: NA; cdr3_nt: TGTGCCAGCAGTTACTCATGGGGAGGAGACTATGGCTACACCTTC; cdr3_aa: CASSYSWGGDYGYTF
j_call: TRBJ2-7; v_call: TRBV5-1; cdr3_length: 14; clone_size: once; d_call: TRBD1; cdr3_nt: TGCGCCAGCAGCTTTGGGACAGGTTTTGCCGAGCAGTACTTC; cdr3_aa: CASSFGTGFAEQYF
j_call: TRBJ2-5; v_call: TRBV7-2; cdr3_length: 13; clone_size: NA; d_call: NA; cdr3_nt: TGTGCCAGCAGCCGAGCGGTCCAAGAGACCCAGTACTTC; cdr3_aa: CASSRAVQETQYF
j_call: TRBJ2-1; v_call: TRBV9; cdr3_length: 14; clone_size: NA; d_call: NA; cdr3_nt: TGTGCCAGCAGCGTAGAGGCAGGCCACAATGAGCAGTTCTTC; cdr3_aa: CASSVEAGHNEQFF
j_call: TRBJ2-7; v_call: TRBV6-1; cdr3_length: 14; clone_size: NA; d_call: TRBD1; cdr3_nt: TGTGCCAGCAGTGAAGGGACAGGGCTCTACGAGCAGTACTTC; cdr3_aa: CASSEGTGLYEQYF
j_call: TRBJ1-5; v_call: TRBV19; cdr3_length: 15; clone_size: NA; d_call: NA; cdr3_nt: TGTGCCAGTACCCCAAATGGGGGAGGAGGGCAGCCCCAGCATTTT; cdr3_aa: CASTPNGGGGQPQHF
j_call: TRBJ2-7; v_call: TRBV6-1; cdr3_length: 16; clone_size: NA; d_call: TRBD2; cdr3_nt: TGTGCCAGCAGTGCTGGGACTAGCGTTATTACCTACGAGCAGTACTTC; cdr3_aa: CASSAGTSVITYEQYF
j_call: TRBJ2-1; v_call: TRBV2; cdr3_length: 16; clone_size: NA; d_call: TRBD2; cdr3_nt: TGTGCCAGCAGTCCGACCTCCGGGACTAGCAGCAATGAGCAGTTCTTC; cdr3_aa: CASSPTSGTSSNEQFF
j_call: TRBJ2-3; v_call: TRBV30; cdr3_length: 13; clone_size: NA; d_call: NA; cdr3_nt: TGTGCCTGGAACAGGGACCGCACAGATACGCAGTATTTT; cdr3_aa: CAWNRDRTDTQYF
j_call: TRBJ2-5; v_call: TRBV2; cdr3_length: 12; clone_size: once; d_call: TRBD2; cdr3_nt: TGTGCCAGCAGTGATGCGGGGGGAGAGCAGTACTTC; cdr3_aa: CASSDAGGEQYF
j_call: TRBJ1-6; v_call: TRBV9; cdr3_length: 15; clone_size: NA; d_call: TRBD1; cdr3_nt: TGTGCCAGCAGCCGCCGGACAGGGGTTAATTCACCCCTCCACTTT; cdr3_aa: CASSRRTGVNSPLHF
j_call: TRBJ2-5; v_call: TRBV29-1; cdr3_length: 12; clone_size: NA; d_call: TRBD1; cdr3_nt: TGCAGCGTTACAGGGACAGGGGAGACCCAGTACTTC; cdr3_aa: CSVTGTGETQYF
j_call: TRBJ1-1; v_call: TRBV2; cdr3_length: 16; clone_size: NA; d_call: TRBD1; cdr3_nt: TGTGCCAGCAGGTGGGACAGGGGAAGGGGAGACACTGAAGCTTTCTTT; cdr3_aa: CASRWDRGRGDTEAFF
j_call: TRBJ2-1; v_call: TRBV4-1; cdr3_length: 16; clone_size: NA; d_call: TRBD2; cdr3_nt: TGCGCCAGCAGCCGCAGACGGACTAGCGGGGGAGCTGAGCAGTTCTTC; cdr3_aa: CASSRRRTSGGAEQFF
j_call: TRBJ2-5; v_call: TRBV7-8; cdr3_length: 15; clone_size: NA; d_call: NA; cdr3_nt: TGTGCCAGCAGCCCATGGACAGTTTTCCAAGAGACCCAGTACTTC; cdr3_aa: CASSPWTVFQETQYF
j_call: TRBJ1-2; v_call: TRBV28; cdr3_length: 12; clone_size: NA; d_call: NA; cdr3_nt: TGTGCCAGCAGTTTCAGGGGCCGTGGCTACACCTTC; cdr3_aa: CASSFRGRGYTF
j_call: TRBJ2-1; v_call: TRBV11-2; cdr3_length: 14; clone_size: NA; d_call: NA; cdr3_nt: TGTGCCAGCAGCCCAGGTATGGCAACGAATGAGCAGTTCTTC; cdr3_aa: CASSPGMATNEQFF
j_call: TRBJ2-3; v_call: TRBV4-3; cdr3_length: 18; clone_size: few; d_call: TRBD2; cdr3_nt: TGCGCCAGCAGCAAACAACCGGGACTAGCGGGAGGCACAGATACGCAGTATTTT; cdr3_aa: CASSKQPGLAGGTDTQYF